This entry features one T cell receptor beta chain sequence. Authors' methods: Nucleated cell counts were estimated from reference gene primer amplification. Repertoires were generated with immunoSEQ multiplex PCR, while TCRdb's copy carries only in-frame clones and drops some. The V and J calls and clone size come from that table; D and trimming were worked out from the DNA. The sample lists 36,000 or so clones, 80% to 90% occurring once. This record belongs to a study of blood T cell repertoires in COVID-19. Study as a whole: Samples representing acute and convalescent COVID-19 were sourced from the United States, Italy and Spain. Nucleic acid was either cDNA or gDNA, and it came from T cells, B-cell-depleted T cells, or PBMCs.

This CDR3 comprises 14 residues. V lost 5 bases, J lost 4 bases, and 7 bases stayed unmatched. Per germline, CDR1 LGHDT and CDR2 YNNKEL (reference sequence). Sequenced input: peripheral blood. The genes are TRBV3-1 (or the pseudogene TRBV3-2) and TRBJ1-2, with TRBD1 identical over 7 bases. This receptor was obtained from a woman in her 70s with active COVID-19. The CDR3 DNA reads TGTGCCAGCAGCTTACCGGGACAGATCTATGGCTACACCTTC. Its protein product is CASSLPGQIYGYTF.